This TCR beta chain was sequenced in a study of T cell responses to AZD1222 COVID-19 vaccine. Whether given at about 4 or about 12 weeks, second doses were pooled. Sequenced by immunoSEQ multiplex PCR; TCRdb stores in-frame clones only, minus some. This table holds tens of thousands of clones, 89% found once. Study-wide points: Baseline antibody screening turned up just a handful of seropositive AZD1222 recipients.

This clone came up once. Its target is unknown. Between the trimmed V and J ends, which lost 4 bases and 0 bases, there was a span of 10 bases. The germline gives CDR1 LGHDT, CDR2 YNNKEL (reference sequence). This CDR3 has 15 amino acids. This material consisted of peripheral blood, taken 28 days after the second AZD1222 dose. The sequence was obtained from an adult who received the AZD1222 COVID-19 vaccine. This chain joins TRBV3-1 (or the pseudogene TRBV3-2) and TRBJ1-3; D is unclear. CDR3 residues: CASSPTGNSGNTIYF. The CDR3 bases are TGTGCCAGCAGCCCCACCGGGAACTCTGGAAACACCATATATTTT.